Below are 20 T cell receptor beta chains sequenced from a single sample in a study of shared clonotypes between healthy human individuals. Method: immunoSEQ multiplex PCR; TCRdb's copy keeps in-frame clones and lacks some. The table records 740,000 or so clones, 55% to 85% of them present only once. Sequenced input: memory CD4+ T cells sorted from blood. The subset was: CD45RA-negative fraction. The receptor set was obtained from a woman aged 30 to 39 in good health.

The chain is built from TRBV7-9 and TRBJ2-1; D tentatively reads TRBD1 or TRBD2 (5 bases each). CDR3 length equals 18 residues. Trimming left V 5 bases short and J 0 bases short, with 20 bases between. Germline lookup yields CDR1 SEHNR and CDR2 FQNEAQ (reference sequence). The DNA for the CDR3 is TGTGCCAGCAGCACTAGGGGACGGGCTCCCGGCTCCTACAATGAGCAGTTCTTC. Protein: CASSTRGRAPGSYNEQFF.

This clone has a single count. The chain uses TRBV11-2 and TRBJ2-1; the D call may be TRBD1 or TRBD2 (6 bases each). Germline CDR1 and CDR2: SGHAT and FQNNGV. This CDR3 has 13 residues. The CDR3 DNA sequence: TGTGCAGAGGGGGAGGCATCCTACAATGAGCAGTTCTTC. It yields the protein CAEGEASYNEQFF.

This clone came up a few times. The chain recombines TRBV5-4 with TRBJ1-2; D ambiguous. The CDR3 has 14 residues. V was pared by 8 bases and J by 3 bases, with 17 bases between. Germline lookup yields CDR1 SGHNT and CDR2 YYREEE (reference sequence). The CDR3 nucleotides are TGTGCCAGTAACCACGGGGAAACGGACTATGGCTACACCTTC. Amino acid sequence: CASNHGETDYGYTF.

In DNA form, the CDR3 reads TGTGCCAGCACCGGCCCCCCGGGAAACACCATATATTTT. Encoded protein: CASTGPPGNTIYF. V is TRBV28 and J is TRBJ1-3, with unresolved D. V shed 7 bases and J shed 4 bases, with 11 bases lying between them. The CDR3 covers 13 residues. The germline CDR1 and CDR2 sequences are MDHEN and SYDVKM. The whole variable domain, remainder taken from reference TRBV28 and TRBJ1-3, is DVKVTQSSRYLVKRTGEKVFLECVQDMDHENMFWYRQDPGLGLRLIYFSYDVKMKEKGDIPEGYSVSREKKERFSLILESASTNQTSMYLCASTGPPGNTIYFGEGSWLTVV.

V is TRBV15 and J is TRBJ1-1, with no clear D. Germline V gives CDR1 LNHNV, CDR2 YYDKDF (reference sequence). V was trimmed by 0 bases and J by 5 bases, leaving 19 bases between them. The CDR3 is 17 residues long. For the CDR3, the DNA is TGTGCCACCAGCAGAGATCGGGTCACTCCCCCGGGGACTGAAGCTTTCTTT. Its protein product is CATSRDRVTPPGTEAFF.

This chain uses TRBV4-1 with TRBJ2-1, with 10 positions matching TRBD2. V shed 1 base, J shed 4 bases, and the junction held 7 bases outside the gene matches. This CDR3 contains 17 residues. Germline CDR1 reads MGHRA; CDR2 reads YSYEKL. The CDR3 DNA is TGCGCCAGCAGCCAAGGGGACACTAGCGGGATTTACAATGAGCAGTTCTTC. Translated: CASSQGDTSGIYNEQFF.

V gene TRBV10-1 combines with J gene TRBJ2-7; TRBD1 matches 11 bases. After removal of 2 bases from V and 1 base from J, the junction contained 10 bases not matched to a gene. Per germline, CDR1 WNHNN and CDR2 SYGVQD (reference sequence). The CDR3 contains 18 residues. CDR3 coding DNA: TGCGCCAGCAGTGAGCGACAGCCCGGGACAGGGGGTTCCTACGAGCAGTACTTC. Translating it yields CASSERQPGTGGSYEQYF.

The genes are TRBV27 and TRBJ2-2; no definite D call. This CDR3 comprises 14 residues. Germline V lookup: CDR1 MNHEY, CDR2 SMNVEV (reference sequence). Trimming took 6 bases from V and 5 from J, leaving 13 bases between them. CDR3 region: CASRTQSGTGELFF. The CDR3 DNA is TGTGCCAGCAGGACTCAGTCAGGAACCGGGGAGCTGTTTTTT.

The gene calls are TRBV19 and TRBJ1-5, with D possibly TRBD1 on 5 matching bases. CDR3 size: 16 residues. Trimming stripped 2 bases from V and 2 bases from J, with 13 bases between. Looked up from germline, CDR1 is LNHDA and CDR2 is SQIVND (reference sequence). This CDR3 is CASSIYRGSGNQPQHF. CDR3 nucleotide sequence: TGTGCCAGTAGTATATATAGGGGCTCGGGCAATCAGCCCCAGCATTTT.

The genes are TRBV19 and TRBJ1-2; the match to TRBD1 covers 7 bases. Germline CDR1 reads LNHDA; CDR2 reads SQIVND (reference sequence). V was pared by 3 bases and J by 7 bases, with 2 bases of the junction left unmatched. This CDR3 is built from 12 residues. This CDR3 is CASSIWDSGYTF. The CDR3 DNA reads TGTGCCAGTAGTATCTGGGACAGTGGCTACACCTTC. Variable domain in full (rest from reference TRBV19 and TRBJ1-2): DGGITQSPKYLFRKEGQNVTLSCEQNLNHDAMYWYRQDPGQGLRLIYYSQIVNDFQKGDIAEGYSVSREKKESFPLTVTSAQKNPTAFYLCASSIWDSGYTFGSGTRLTVV.

The DNA of the CDR3 is TGTGCCCTGAGGGGCGCCAGCAATCAGCCCCAGCATTTT. Protein product: CALRGASNQPQHF. V is TRBV2 and J is TRBJ1-5; a possible D gene is TRBD1 (5 bases). Germline-derived CDR1 and CDR2 are SNHLY and FYNNEI. V shed 11 bases and J shed 1 base, with 12 bases lying between them. The CDR3 runs to 13 residues.

The chain links TRBV11-1 to TRBJ2-6; 9 nucleotides match TRBD1. With V trimmed by 6 bases and J by 1 base, 10 bases remained unmatched. CDR1 and CDR2 from the germline V gene are SGHAT and FQDESV (reference sequence). This CDR3 is 18 amino acids long. As DNA, the CDR3 is TGTGCCAGCAGAACTAGAGGACAGGGGTCTTCTGGGGCCAACGTCCTGACTTTC. Its protein is CASRTRGQGSSGANVLTF.

The genes are TRBV27 and TRBJ2-3; D is unclear. V was cut by 3 bases and J by 1 base, with 5 bases left in between. The CDR3 runs 13 residues. Germline CDR1 reads MNHEY; CDR2 reads SMNVEV (reference sequence). CDR3 sequence reads: CASSLTRTDTQYF. DNA of the CDR3: TGTGCCAGCAGTTTGACGCGCACAGATACGCAGTATTTT.

This clone turned up a few times. The chain is built from TRBV25-1 and TRBJ2-4; maybe TRBD1 (5 bases). This CDR3 has 14 residues. Germline V gene sequence: CDR1 MGHDK, CDR2 SYGVNS. V lost 3 bases, J lost 2 bases, and 8 bases lay in between. The CDR3 loop is CASSDQGSKNIQYF. CDR3 nucleotide sequence: TGTGCCAGCAGTGATCAGGGATCCAAAAACATTCAGTACTTC.

This clone appeared a few times. CDR3 amino acids: CASSSGPLIVTFF. In DNA, the CDR3 is TGTGCCAGTAGTTCGGGTCCTTTAATCGTAACTTTCTTT. The chain carries TRBV19 and TRBJ1-1; D gene unclear. V dropped 5 bases and J dropped 12 bases, with 19 bases sitting between them. Looked up from germline, CDR1 is LNHDA and CDR2 is SQIVND (reference sequence). This CDR3 is 13 amino acids long.

The V and J genes are TRBV7-2 and TRBJ2-1; D remains ambiguous. From germline, CDR1 is SGHTA and CDR2 FQGNSA. The CDR3 length is 16 residues. V lost 5 bases, J lost 3 bases, and 17 bases lay in between. The CDR3 nucleotides are TGTGCCAGCAGCCTAAGTTCCTACCCCCTCTACAATGAGCAGTTCTTC. The encoded protein is CASSLSSYPLYNEQFF.

The rearrangement links TRBV6-6 to TRBJ1-5; weak D call: TRBD1 (5 bases). Germline CDR1 is MNHNY and CDR2 is SVGAGI (reference sequence). V shed 2 bases and J shed 6 bases, with 11 bases lying between them. This CDR3 region has 14 residues. CDR3 DNA: TGTGCCAGCAGTTACGGGGGACGGGCTCAGCCCCAGCATTTT. Amino acids: CASSYGGRAQPQHF.

J is TRBJ2-1 and V is TRBV9; 9 nucleotides match TRBD2. Looked up from germline, CDR1 is SGDLS and CDR2 is YYNGEE. The CDR3 is 13 residues long. The ends lost 3 bases at V and 10 bases at J; junction bases unmatched: 5. For the CDR3, the DNA is TGTGCCAGCAGCGCTACTAGCGGGTGGGAGCAGTTCTTC. Translating it yields CASSATSGWEQFF.

The rearrangement uses TRBV28 and TRBJ2-5, with 7 bases that match TRBD2. Germline loops: CDR1 MDHEN, CDR2 SYDVKM. V lost 5 bases to trimming and J lost 4 bases; unmatched junction nucleotides: 13. The CDR3 covers 16 residues. The CDR3 DNA follows: TGTGCCAGCAGTCCCAGGAGGGCTAGCGGTGGAGAGACCCAGTACTTC. Its translation: CASSPRRASGGETQYF.

The genes are TRBV9 and TRBJ1-2; no reliable D call. Germline V gene data show CDR1 as SGDLS and CDR2 as YYNGEE. The germline V and J ends were trimmed by 5 bases and 7 bases, with 9 bases remaining between them. This CDR3 has 11 amino acids. The CDR3, as DNA: TGTGCCAGCAGGGACCCCCTTGGCTACACCTTC. It translates to CASRDPLGYTF.